Given below is one T cell receptor beta chain in context. This record belongs to a study of blood T cell repertoires in COVID-19. Clones were sequenced by immunoSEQ multiplex PCR, and TCRdb holds only the in-frame ones, with some missing. The sample contains 110,000 or so clones, about 76% of which appear only once. Per the germline V gene, CDR1 is SGHRS and CDR2 is YFSETQ. Trimming removed 6 bases from V and 0 bases from J; junction bases left unmatched: 10. The CDR3 totals 18 residues. Sequencing was carried out using peripheral blood. The TCR sequence derives from a man older than 75 with acute or convalescent COVID-19. The chain recombines TRBV5-1 with TRBJ1-6; 9 bases line up with TRBD1. DNA for the CDR3: TGCGCCAGCAATCCGGGACAGGGCTCTGGCTCCTATAATTCACCCCTCCACTTT. Translated, it gives CASNPGQGSGSYNSPLHF.